Listed below are T cell receptor beta chains from one sample, sequenced in a study of blood T cell repertoires in COVID-19. Only in-frame clones appear in the TCRdb table, and some are missing; sequencing was by immunoSEQ multiplex PCR. The sample lists 200,000 to 250,000 clones, roughly nine tenths occurring once. The material sequenced was peripheral blood. All receptors derive from a woman aged 50 to 60 with acute or convalescent COVID-19. Each CDR3 is given with its conserved first and last residue. Each record gives: V gene, clone size, D gene, J gene, CDR3 DNA, CDR3 protein. A D gene is named only where the DNA matches it firmly. For some rows the clone size is stated as once, few or many, or as a class when expanded; others skip it.

>TRBV4-2|few|-|TRBJ2-3
TGTGCCAGCAGCCAAGATTTCAGTAGCACAGATACGCAGTATTTT
CASSQDFSSTDTQYF
>TRBV11-3|-|-|TRBJ2-1
TGTGCCAGTTCGGGGTCCGCGGGGAATGAGCAGTTCTTC
CASSGSAGNEQFF
>TRBV18|-|TRBD1|TRBJ1-2
TGTGCCAGCTCACCGACAGGGGGGGAGCTCAGTCACAGCTATGGCTACACCTTC
CASSPTGGELSHSYGYTF
>TRBV7-6|once|TRBD1|TRBJ2-7
TGTGCCAGCAGCCCCCGGACAGGGAGCTCCTACGAGCAGTACTTC
CASSPRTGSSYEQYF
>TRBV2|once|-|TRBJ1-2
TGTGCCAGCAGAGACCCAGGGGATGGCTACACCTTC
CASRDPGDGYTF
>TRBV4-3|-|TRBD2|TRBJ2-7
TGCGCCAGCAGCCAAGATTTTCCCTTAACTAGCGGGAGCTACGAGCAGTACTTC
CASSQDFPLTSGSYEQYF
>TRBV7-2|-|-|TRBJ2-7
TGTGCCAGCAGCCAGTTTTTACAGGGTTTCAATGGCGAGCAGTACTTC
CASSQFLQGFNGEQYF
>TRBV18|-|TRBD1|TRBJ1-2
TGTGCCAGCTCACCCGGGACAGTAACTAACTATGGCTACACCTTC
CASSPGTVTNYGYTF
>TRBV10-3|once|-|TRBJ2-3
TGTGCCATCAGAAGGGACTTTCGCACAGATACGCAGTATTTT
CAIRRDFRTDTQYF
>TRBV2|-|-|TRBJ2-1
TGTGCCAGCAGTGAGGCTGATGAGCAGTTCTTC
CASSEADEQFF
>TRBV7-9|-|-|TRBJ1-2
TGTGCCAGCAGCTTAGCGCCAACAGGGCATGGCTACACCTTC
CASSLAPTGHGYTF
>TRBV4-2|-|TRBD2|TRBJ2-3
TGTGCCAGCAGCCAAGATCTACTAGCGGACAGCACAGATACGCAGTATTTT
CASSQDLLADSTDTQYF
>TRBV11-2|-|-|TRBJ1-5
TGTGCCAGCAGCTTAGGGGGCCCTCAGCCCCAGCATTTT
CASSLGGPQPQHF
>TRBV18|-|TRBD1|TRBJ2-7
TGTGCCAGCTCCGGACAGGCCAGCCAGTACTTC
CASSGQASQYF
>TRBV5-6|-|TRBD1|TRBJ1-6
TGTGCCAGCAGCTGGAGGGACAGGGGAGGATCACCCCTCCACTTT
CASSWRDRGGSPLHF
>TRBV6-4|once|-|TRBJ2-3
TGTGCCAGCAGTGTGAGTATGGGCACAGATACGCAGTATTTT
CASSVSMGTDTQYF
>TRBV7-8|-|-|TRBJ1-2
TGTGCCAGCAGCCACGGACACGCATTTAAAAACTATGGCTACACCTTC
CASSHGHAFKNYGYTF
>TRBV9|-|-|TRBJ1-3
TGTGCCAGCAGCAATTCGTCTGGAAACACCATATATTTT
CASSNSSGNTIYF
>TRBV7-9|-|TRBD1|TRBJ2-6
TGTGCCAGCAGCTCGCTGACAGGGACTGGGGCCAACGTCCTGACTTTC
CASSSLTGTGANVLTF
>TRBV10-3|once|-|TRBJ1-2
TGTGCCATCAGTGGGGCCCCAGAGAACTATGGCTACACCTTC
CAISGAPENYGYTF
>TRBV24-1|-|-|TRBJ1-2
TGTGCCACCCAGGGCCCGGGTAACTATGGCTACACCTTC
CATQGPGNYGYTF
>TRBV5-1|-|TRBD1|TRBJ1-1
TGCGCCAGCAGCAACGGACAGGCGAACACTGAAGCTTTCTTT
CASSNGQANTEAFF